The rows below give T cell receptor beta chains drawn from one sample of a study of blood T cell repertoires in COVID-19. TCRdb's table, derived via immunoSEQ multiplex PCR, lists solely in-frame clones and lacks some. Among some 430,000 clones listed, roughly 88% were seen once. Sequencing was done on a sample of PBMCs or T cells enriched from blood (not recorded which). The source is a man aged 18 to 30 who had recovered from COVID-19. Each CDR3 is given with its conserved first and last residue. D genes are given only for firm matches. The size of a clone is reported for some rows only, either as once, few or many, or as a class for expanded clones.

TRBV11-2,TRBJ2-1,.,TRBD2,TGTGCCAGCAGGGGCTTAGCGGGAGACTTGAATGAGCAGTTCTTC,CASRGLAGDLNEQFF
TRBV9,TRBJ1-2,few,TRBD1,TGTGCCAGCAGCGTAGAAGGGGGCAAAAACTATGGCTACACCTTC,CASSVEGGKNYGYTF
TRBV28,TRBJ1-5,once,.,TGTGCCAGCACGGGAGGAGGGGGAGGCAATCAGCCCCAGCATTTT,CASTGGGGGNQPQHF
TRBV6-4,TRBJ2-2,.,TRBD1,TGTGCCAGCAGTGAATCGGACAGGGTCACCGGGGAGCTGTTTTTT,CASSESDRVTGELFF
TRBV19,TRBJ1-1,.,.,TGTGCCAGTAGAACAATGATGAACACTGAAGCTTTCTTT,CASRTMMNTEAFF
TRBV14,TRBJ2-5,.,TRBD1,TGTGCCAGCAGCCTCCGGGACAGGGAGACCCAGTACTTC,CASSLRDRETQYF
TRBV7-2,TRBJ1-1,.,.,TGTGCCAGCAGCCCCGGTGGGAACACTGAAGCTTTCTTT,CASSPGGNTEAFF
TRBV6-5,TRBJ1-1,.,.,TGTGCCAGCAGTATACAGATTAACACTGAAGCTTTCTTT,CASSIQINTEAFF
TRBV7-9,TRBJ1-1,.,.,TGTGCCAGCAGCTTAGCGGGAGGATCTGAAGCTTTCTTT,CASSLAGGSEAFF
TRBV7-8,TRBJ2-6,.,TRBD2,TGTGCCAGCAGCTTAGGTACTAGCGGGGAAGCTGGGGCCAACGTCCTGACTTTC,CASSLGTSGEAGANVLTF
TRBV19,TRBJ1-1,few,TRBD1,TGTGCCAGTAGTATATCGCAGGGGGCAAGAACTGAAGCTTTCTTT,CASSISQGARTEAFF
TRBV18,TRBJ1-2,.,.,TGTGCCAGCTCACCGGGGCAGGGAAAAGGTTATGGCTACACCTTC,CASSPGQGKGYGYTF
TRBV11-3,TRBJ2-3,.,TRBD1,TGTGCCAGCAGCCCCGGTTCGAAATACAGGGGGAGCACAGATACGCAGTATTTT,CASSPGSKYRGSTDTQYF
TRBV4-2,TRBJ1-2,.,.,TGTGCCAGCAGCCAAACCCCCGCAGAGGCTGGCTATGGCTACACCTTC,CASSQTPAEAGYGYTF
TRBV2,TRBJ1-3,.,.,TGTGCCAGCAGTTTTACGACTTACTCTGGAAACACCATATATTTT,CASSFTTYSGNTIYF
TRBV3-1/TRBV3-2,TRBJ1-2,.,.,TGTGCCAGCAGCCAAGAAGGACTCCCTAACTATGGCTACACCTTC,CASSQEGLPNYGYTF
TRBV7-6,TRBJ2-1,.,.,TGTGCCAGCAGCTTAAAGCGGAGCTCCTACAATGAGCAGTTCTTC,CASSLKRSSYNEQFF
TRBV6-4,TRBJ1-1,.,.,TGTGCCAGCAGGGAGTCTGATTGGGGCGAAGCTTTCTTT,CASRESDWGEAFF
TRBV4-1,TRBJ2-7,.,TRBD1,TGCGCCAGCAGATGGGAAGAGAGACAGGGCTCCTACGAGCAGTACTTC,CASRWEERQGSYEQYF
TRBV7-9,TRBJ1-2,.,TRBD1,TGTGCCAGCAGCCGAACAGGATCCGTGACAGGGGTGTTCGGCTACACCTTC,CASSRTGSVTGVFGYTF
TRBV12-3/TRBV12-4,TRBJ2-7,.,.,TGTGCCAGCAGTCTCGAACACTACGAGCAGTACTTC,CASSLEHYEQYF
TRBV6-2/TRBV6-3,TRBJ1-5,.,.,TGTGCCAGCAGTCCGGAACTGGGAGGTCCTCAGCCCCAGCATTTT,CASSPELGGPQPQHF
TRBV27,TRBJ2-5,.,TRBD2,TGTGCCAGCAGTCCCTCGGGGGGAGTAGGAGAAGAGACCCAGTACTTC,CASSPSGGVGEETQYF
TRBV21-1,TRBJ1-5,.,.,TGTGCCAGCAGCGGACAGGGGGCACGTAGTCAGCCCCAGCATTTT,CASSGQGARSQPQHF
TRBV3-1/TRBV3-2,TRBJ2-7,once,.,TGTGCCAGCAGCCTCCGCGAGCCCCCTACCTACGAGCAGTACTTC,CASSLREPPTYEQYF
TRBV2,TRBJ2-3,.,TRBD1,TGTGCCAGCAGTGAAGAGGGGGCGGCAGGGGTCGGTACGCAGTATTTT,CASSEEGAAGVGTQYF
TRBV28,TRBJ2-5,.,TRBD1,TGTGCCAGCAGGGTCCCCGGCCAGGGGGCCCAGTACTTC,CASRVPGQGAQYF
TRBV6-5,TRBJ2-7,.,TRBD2,TGTGCCAGCTCGCTAGCGGGGTCCTACGAGCAGTACTTC,CASSLAGSYEQYF
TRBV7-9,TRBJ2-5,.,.,TGTGCCAGCAGCTTACCCCAAGCGGAGACCCAGTACTTC,CASSLPQAETQYF
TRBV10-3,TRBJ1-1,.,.,TGTGCCTCTATTCCGGAGGGAGTAACTGAAGCTTTCTTT,CASIPEGVTEAFF
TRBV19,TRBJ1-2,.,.,TGTGCCAGTAGTATCTCTACGTGGTACCATGGCTACACCTTC,CASSISTWYHGYTF
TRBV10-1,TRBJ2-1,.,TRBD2,TGCGCCAGCAGTGAGTTTTCTAGCGGGAGGGCCCCACAGTTCTTC,CASSEFSSGRAPQFF
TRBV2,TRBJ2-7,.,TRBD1,TGTGCCAGCAGTGAAAGGGGACAGGATATTCGCGAGCAGTACTTC,CASSERGQDIREQYF
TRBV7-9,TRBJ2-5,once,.,TGTGCCAGCAGCGGGGGGACAGTCTACCAAGAGACCCAGTACTTC,CASSGGTVYQETQYF
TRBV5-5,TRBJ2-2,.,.,TGTGCCAGCAGCTTGTCAGTAGCGGCGAACACCGGGGAGCTGTTTTTT,CASSLSVAANTGELFF
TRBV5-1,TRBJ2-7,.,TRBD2,TGCGCCAGCAGCGGGAGTCTAGCGGGACCGCCCTACGAGCAGTACTTC,CASSGSLAGPPYEQYF
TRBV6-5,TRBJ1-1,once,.,TGTGCCAGCAGTTCATTACAGCGGACTGAAGCTTTCTTT,CASSSLQRTEAFF
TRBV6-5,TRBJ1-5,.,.,TGTGCCAGCAGACGGAGTGCAAATCAGCCCCAGCATTTT,CASRRSANQPQHF
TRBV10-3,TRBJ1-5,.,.,TGTGCCATCAGTGAAAAGGGAGATCAGCCCCAGCATTTT,CAISEKGDQPQHF
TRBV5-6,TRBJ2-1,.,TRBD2,TGTGCCAGCAGCTTGGGCCTAGCGGGTGAGCAGTTCTTC,CASSLGLAGEQFF
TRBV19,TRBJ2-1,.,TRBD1,TGTGCCAGTAGTGTCCGAGGACAGGGCTACAATGAGCAGTTCTTC,CASSVRGQGYNEQFF
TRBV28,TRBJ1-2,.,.,TGTGCCAGCACCTCACAACGGGGTGGCTACACCTTC,CASTSQRGGYTF
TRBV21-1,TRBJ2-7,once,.,TGTGCCAGCAGCACCTCGACGACTAGCGGGGGCTCCTACGAGCAGTACTTC,CASSTSTTSGGSYEQYF